This TCR beta chain was identified in a study of blood T cell repertoires in COVID-19. Study in general: PBMCs, B-cell-depleted T cells, or T cells were the source of the cDNA or gDNA that made up the material.

Method: immunoSEQ multiplex PCR; TCRdb's copy keeps in-frame clones and lacks some. The data show over 250,000 clones, with roughly 90% seen just once and over 4% held by the top ten. Looked up from germline, CDR1 is MNHEY and CDR2 is SVGAGI. The CDR3 is 15 amino acids. V lost 6 bases, J lost 2 bases, and 7 bases stayed unmatched. In this sample, this clone turned up a few times. The source of this sequence is a man between 60 and 70 years old who had recovered from COVID-19. The chain links TRBV6-5 to TRBJ2-3, with TRBD1 matching over 8 bases. The material sequenced was peripheral blood. CDR3 in DNA: TGTGCCAGCAGGATGGACAGGGCGCCCACAGATACGCAGTATTTT. This encodes CASRMDRAPTDTQYF.